Here is one TCR beta chain with its context. What it binds is not known. This entry belongs to a study of beta chain features in type 1 diabetes. Study in general: Patients looked much like healthy donors when it came to age, gender and cell yields.

The V end was cut by 8 bases, the J end by 4 bases, with 9 bases between. CDR3 length: 12 amino acids. Germline V gene data show CDR1 as LNHDA and CDR2 as SQIVND (reference sequence). Cells sorted by CD45RO/CCR7/CD25/CD127/CD95/CD27 comprised CD4+ naive, central memory, regulatory and stem cell-like memory cells. TCRB transcripts that were expressed got sequenced, as all of the isolated RNA had been reverse transcribed. Assay used: immunoSEQ multiplex PCR; TCRdb lists only in-frame clones, some missing. The data hold fewer than 400,000 clones, with about a tenth observed a single time. Points from the study as a whole: In all four CD4+ subsets, TCRB CDR3 length was significantly, moderately reduced in type 1 diabetes.

This sequence originates from a man aged 25-45 years with type 1 diabetes. Sequenced sample: central memory CD4+ T cells from blood. V and J are TRBV19 and TRBJ1-5; D unclear. The CDR3 loop is CASSIINQPQHF. In nucleotides, the CDR3 is TGTGCCAGTTCGATCATAAATCAGCCCCAGCATTTT.